This T cell receptor (beta chain) was obtained from a study of shared clonotypes between healthy human individuals. Points from the study as a whole: An anticipated effect of sequencing depth on clonotype sharing among donors was recognized.

Assay runs were performed at deep level. Template amounts of roughly 0.3 ug DNA, some 30,000 T cell genomes, were employed in unsorted PBMC replicate PCRs. Method: immunoSEQ multiplex PCR; TCRdb's copy keeps in-frame clones and lacks some. The table records some 530,000 clones, almost 80% of them present only once. Free of recent acute infections or vaccinations, the donors were healthy HIV-negative adults. Remarks on this clone: What it binds is unknown.

Germline-derived CDR1 and CDR2 are MGHRA and YSYEKL. Deletions cut 1 base from V and 0 bases from J, with 12 bases between. This CDR3 is built from 16 residues. This receptor was obtained from a woman in her 40s in good health. Some clones in this sample may be carry-over from other donors' samples. The chain uses TRBV4-1 and TRBJ2-5, with a tentative D call TRBD1 (5 bases). The sequencing sample was made of PBMCs. The CDR3 DNA sequence: TGCGCCAGCAGCCAAGTGGGGCCTCCTAACCAAGAGACCCAGTACTTC. Its translation: CASSQVGPPNQETQYF.